This T cell receptor beta chain comes out of a study of Ad26.COV2.S vaccination and SARS-CoV-2 variants. The data were produced by immunoSEQ multiplex PCR, yet TCRdb's version contains in-frame clones alone and is incomplete. The sample holds hundreds of thousands of clones; 70% to 90% are singletons and the top ten take approximately 1.5%. With respect to this clone: What it binds is not known.

Treatment meaning: some 20 received Ad26.COV2.S at low or high dose, single or two shots; about 5 received placebo; per-sample allocation not given. Repertoires come from day 63 after the first vaccine or placebo injection. V lost 5 bases, J lost 7 bases, and 7 bases stayed unmatched. Germline CDR1 is MNHEY and CDR2 is SMNVEV (reference sequence). The CDR3 runs to 15 residues. Notes on the study in general: Vaccine and placebo recipients had comparable breadth of non-spike TCRs.

This material consisted of peripheral blood, taken in a trial of Ad26.COV2.S vaccine versus placebo. This rearrangement joins TRBV27 to TRBJ2-1; 11 positions agree with TRBD2. This TCR was recovered from a person between 18 and 59 years old who received the Ad26.COV2.S COVID-19 vaccine or a placebo. The CDR3 region has the DNA TGTGCCAGCAGTCAATTAGCGGGAGGGCCTAATGAGCAGTTCTTC. It encodes CASSQLAGGPNEQFF.